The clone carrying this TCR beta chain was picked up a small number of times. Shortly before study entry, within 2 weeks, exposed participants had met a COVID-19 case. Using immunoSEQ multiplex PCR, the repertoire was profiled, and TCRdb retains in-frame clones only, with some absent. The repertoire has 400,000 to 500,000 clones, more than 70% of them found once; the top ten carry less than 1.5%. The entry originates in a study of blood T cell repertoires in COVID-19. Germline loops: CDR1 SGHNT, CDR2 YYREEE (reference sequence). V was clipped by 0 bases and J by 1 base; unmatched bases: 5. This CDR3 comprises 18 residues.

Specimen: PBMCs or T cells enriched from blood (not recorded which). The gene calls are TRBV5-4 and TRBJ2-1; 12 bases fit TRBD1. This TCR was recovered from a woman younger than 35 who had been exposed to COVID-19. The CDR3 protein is CASSLGDRGLMSYNEQFF. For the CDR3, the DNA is TGTGCCAGCAGCTTGGGGGACAGGGGGCTAATGTCCTACAATGAGCAGTTCTTC.